The 10 T cell receptor beta chains below were found in one sample sequenced in a study of CD8 T cells in Susac syndrome. The RNA input was 0.5 to 1 ug, and it was reverse transcribed with random hexamers. TCRdb used MiXCR to reprocess the immunoSEQ multiplex PCR reads, holding one entry per CDR3 protein. This sample yields around 150,000 distinct CDR3 sequences, of which approximately 95% are seen a single time; more than 0.11% belongs to the top ten. The sequencing input was CD4+ T cells from PBMCs. The receptors were gathered from a human donor with Susac syndrome.

V usage is TRBV7-2 and J usage is TRBJ2-1; TRBD2 agrees at 7 bases. The germline V gene encodes CDR1 SGHTA and CDR2 FQGNSA. The ends lost 1 base at V and 4 bases at J; junction bases unmatched: 4. This CDR3 has 15 residues. The CDR3 DNA reads TGTGCCAGCAGCTTAGAGGCGGGGGTTTACAATGAGCAGTTCTTC. Encoded protein: CASSLEAGVYNEQFF.

The gene calls are TRBV15 and TRBJ2-7, with TRBD1 identical over 9 bases. After removal of 1 base from V and 3 bases from J, the junction contained 1 base not matched to a gene. This CDR3 spans 14 amino acids. Germline CDR1 LNHNV, CDR2 YYDKDF (reference sequence). The CDR3: CATSRAGQGYEQYF. In DNA, the CDR3 is TGTGCCACCAGCAGAGCGGGACAGGGCTACGAGCAGTACTTC.

V and J are TRBV9 and TRBJ1-2; 7 bases are a match to TRBD1. The CDR3 is made up of 13 amino acids. Germline loops: CDR1 SGDLS, CDR2 YYNGEE. The junction had 6 bases not matched to a gene; V was cut back by 2 bases and J by 8 bases. In DNA form, the CDR3 reads TGTGCCAGCAGCGTTTGGGGAGGGGGCGGCTACACCTTC. Residues: CASSVWGGGGYTF.

V is TRBV20-1 and J is TRBJ2-5; D gene unclear. V was cut by 2 bases and J by 5 bases, with 12 bases left in between. This CDR3 is 13 amino acids long. Germline loops: CDR1 DFQATT, CDR2 SNEGSKA (reference sequence). CDR3 coding DNA: TGCAGTGCTAGACGCCCCCCGATGGAGACCCAGTACTTC. Protein product: CSARRPPMETQYF.

The chain recombines TRBV6-5 with TRBJ1-1, with TRBD1 matching 7 bases. Germline CDR1 and CDR2: MNHEY and SVGAGI. V was pared by 6 bases and J by 4 bases, with 8 bases of the junction left unmatched. CDR3 length: 14 residues. The CDR3 region is CASRRRDRTTEAFF. The CDR3 DNA reads TGTGCCAGCAGACGACGGGACAGAACCACTGAAGCTTTCTTT.

This clonotype was seen only once. This rearrangement joins TRBV7-9 to TRBJ1-1; a weak D match, TRBD1 (5 bases). Germline assignment: CDR1 SEHNR and CDR2 FQNEAQ (reference sequence). Trimming removed 0 bases at V and 1 base at J, with 9 bases between. The CDR3 spans 15 residues. Written as DNA, the CDR3 is TGTGCCAGCAGCTTAGCGGGGGATCCGAACACTGAAGCTTTCTTT. Translated: CASSLAGDPNTEAFF. The full variable domain, completed using reference TRBV7-9 and TRBJ1-1, is DTGVSQNPRHKITKRGQNVTFRCDPISEHNRLYWYRQTLGQGPEFLTYFQNEAQLEKSRLLSDRFSAERPKGSFSTLEIQRTEQGDSAMYLCASSLAGDPNTEAFFGQGTRLTVV.

V and J are TRBV27 and TRBJ1-2; 7 positions match TRBD1. CDR1 is MNHEY, CDR2 SMNVEV, per germline (reference sequence). The CDR3 is made up of 14 amino acids. V was pared by 3 bases and J by 5 bases, with 6 bases of the junction left unmatched. CDR3 DNA: TGTGCCAGCAGTTTCTCAGACAGGGTTTATGGCTACACCTTC. It codes for CASSFSDRVYGYTF.

This chain joins TRBV28 and TRBJ1-5; D uncertain. The CDR3 spans 14 residues. V was cut by 1 base and J by 5 bases, with 9 bases left in between. Germline V lookup: CDR1 MDHEN, CDR2 SYDVKM. The CDR3 region has the DNA TGTGCCAGCAGTTTATCAGGTTTCGATCAGCCCCAGCATTTT. Its protein is CASSLSGFDQPQHF.

The gene calls are TRBV7-2 and TRBJ1-5, with TRBD1 matching 7 bases. Germline-derived CDR1 and CDR2 are SGHTA and FQGNSA. This CDR3 spans 15 amino acids. Trimming at V came to 6 bases and at J to 7 bases, leaving 12 bases not matched to a gene. The CDR3 reads CASSPVVGGRQPQHF. In nucleotides, the CDR3 is TGTGCCAGCAGTCCAGTGGTAGGGGGCAGGCAGCCCCAGCATTTT.

This clonotype has a handful of counts. The chain has TRBV29-1 and TRBJ2-5, with 7 bases lining up with TRBD1. V lost 5 bases to trimming and J lost 1 base; unmatched junction nucleotides: 1. Germline V gives CDR1 SQVTM, CDR2 ANQGSEA. CDR3 length equals 12 residues. The CDR3 DNA reads as TGCAGCGTTAGACAGGGCCAAGAGACCCAGTACTTC. It specifies CSVRQGQETQYF.